This T cell receptor (beta chain) was obtained from a study of T cells in Graves' hyperthyroidism and ophthalmopathy. Study in general: Initial diagnosis, before any treatment, was when peripheral blood was collected.

The study's findings and limits: Patients with ophthalmopathy were separated from those with stable hyperthyroidism by a 13 V-J model. Most clonotypes that expanded in the thyroid above 0.001 also showed up in blood.

Many counts were recorded for this clonotype. Its antigen is as yet unknown. There were TCR beta CDR3 regions amplified from RNA transcripts. During a first-round RT-PCR of the TCR CDR3, the HTBI primer set was used. TCRdb processed the multiplex PCR reads anew with MiXCR; each CDR3 protein has one entry. This table has under 350,000 distinct CDR3 sequences, about a sixth appearing once. Using around 10 ml of fresh peripheral blood, PBMCs were prepared. This sequence originates from a woman aged 55-70 years with Graves' ophthalmopathy. Sequenced: blood.

The CDR3 region is CASSLGGRVDIQYF. The CDR3 DNA reads as TGTGCCAGCAGCTTAGGGGGGAGAGTTGACATTCAGTACTTC. This sequence joins TRBV7-2 and TRBJ2-4, with D possibly being TRBD1 or TRBD2 (5 bases each). The V gene lost 1 base and the J gene lost 8 bases, with 12 bases spanning the gap. Germline CDR1 SGHTA, CDR2 FQGNSA. The CDR3 sequence is 14 residues long.